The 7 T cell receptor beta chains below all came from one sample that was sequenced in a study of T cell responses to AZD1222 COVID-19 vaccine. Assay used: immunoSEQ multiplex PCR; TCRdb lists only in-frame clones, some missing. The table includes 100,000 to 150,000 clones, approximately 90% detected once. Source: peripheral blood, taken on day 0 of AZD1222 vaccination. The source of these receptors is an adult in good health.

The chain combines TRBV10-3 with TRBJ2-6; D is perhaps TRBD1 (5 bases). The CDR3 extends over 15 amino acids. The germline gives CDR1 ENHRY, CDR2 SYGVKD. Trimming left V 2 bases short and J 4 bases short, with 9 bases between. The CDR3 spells CAISEGAGGANVLTF. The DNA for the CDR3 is TGTGCCATCAGTGAGGGGGCTGGAGGGGCCAACGTCCTGACTTTC.

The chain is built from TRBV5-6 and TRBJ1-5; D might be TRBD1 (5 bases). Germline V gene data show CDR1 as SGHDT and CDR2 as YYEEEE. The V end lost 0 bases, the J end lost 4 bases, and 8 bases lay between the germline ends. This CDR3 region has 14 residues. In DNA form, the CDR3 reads TGTGCCAGCAGCTTGGTGGGGCGAAATCAGCCCCAGCATTTT. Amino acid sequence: CASSLVGRNQPQHF.

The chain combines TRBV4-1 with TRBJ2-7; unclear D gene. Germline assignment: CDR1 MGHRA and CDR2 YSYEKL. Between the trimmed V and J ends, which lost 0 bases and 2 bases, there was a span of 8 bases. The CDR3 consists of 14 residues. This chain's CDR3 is CASSQDRQTYEQYF. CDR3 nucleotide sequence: TGCGCCAGCAGCCAAGATCGCCAGACCTACGAGCAGTACTTC.

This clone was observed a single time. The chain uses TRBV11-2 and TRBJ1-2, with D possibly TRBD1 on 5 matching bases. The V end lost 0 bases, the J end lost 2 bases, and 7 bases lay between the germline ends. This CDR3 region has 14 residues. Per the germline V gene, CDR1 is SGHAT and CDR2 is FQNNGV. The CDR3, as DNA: TGTGCCAGCAGCTTAGATCCAGGGAACTATGGCTACACCTTC. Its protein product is CASSLDPGNYGYTF.

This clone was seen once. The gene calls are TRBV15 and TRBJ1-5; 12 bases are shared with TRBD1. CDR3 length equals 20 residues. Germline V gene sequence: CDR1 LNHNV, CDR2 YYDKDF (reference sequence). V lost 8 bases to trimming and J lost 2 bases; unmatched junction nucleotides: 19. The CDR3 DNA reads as TGTGCCACCCGAACGAGCTTGGGGACAGGGGGCTTCTTTGGCAATCAGCCCCAGCATTTT. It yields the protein CATRTSLGTGGFFGNQPQHF.

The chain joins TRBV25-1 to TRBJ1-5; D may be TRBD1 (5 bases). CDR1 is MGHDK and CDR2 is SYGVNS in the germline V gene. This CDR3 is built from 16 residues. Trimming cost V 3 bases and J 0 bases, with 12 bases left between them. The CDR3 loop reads CASSDSGVNSNQPQHF. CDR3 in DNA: TGTGCCAGCAGTGATTCGGGGGTGAATAGCAATCAGCCCCAGCATTTT.

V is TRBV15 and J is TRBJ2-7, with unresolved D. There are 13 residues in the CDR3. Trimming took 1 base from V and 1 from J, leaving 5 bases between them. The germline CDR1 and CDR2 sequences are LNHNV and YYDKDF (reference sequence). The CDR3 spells CATSRVWSYEQYF. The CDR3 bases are TGTGCCACCAGCAGAGTATGGTCCTACGAGCAGTACTTC.